A selection of T cell receptor beta chains follows, all from one sample in a study of blood T cell repertoires in COVID-19. Generated by immunoSEQ multiplex PCR, the TCRdb table keeps only in-frame clones and is missing some. The sample has some 320,000 clones; 75% to 90% are singletons. The source material was PBMCs or T cells enriched from blood (not recorded which). The receptor set was obtained from a man aged 60 to 69 who had recovered from COVID-19. Both conserved end residues are part of each CDR3. Fields, in order: V gene, clone size, J gene, D gene, CDR3 DNA, CDR3 protein. A D gene is named only where the DNA matches it firmly. Size is omitted from some rows. Given values are once, few, many or a class for expanded clones.

V: TRBV5-1
size: -
J: TRBJ2-6
D: TRBD1
DNA: TGCGCCAGCAGCATGACAGGGGGCTCCGGCTCTGGGGCCAACGTCCTGACTTTC
CDR3: CASSMTGGSGSGANVLTF

V: TRBV7-9
size: -
J: TRBJ2-1
D: TRBD2
DNA: TGTGCCAGCAGCTTGGGACTAGCGGGAAGAAATGAGCAGTTCTTC
CDR3: CASSLGLAGRNEQFF

V: TRBV10-3
size: -
J: TRBJ1-5
D: TRBD1
DNA: TGTGCCATCAGTAACCCCGACAGGGGTTATCAGCCCCAGCATTTT
CDR3: CAISNPDRGYQPQHF

V: TRBV6-5
size: few
J: TRBJ2-1
D: -
DNA: TGTGCCAGCAAAGAGGGGGGGACAACCTACAATGAGCAGTTCTTC
CDR3: CASKEGGTTYNEQFF

V: TRBV9
size: -
J: TRBJ1-6
D: -
DNA: TGTGCCAGCAGCGTAGCTACAGGCGAGTCACCCCTCCACTTT
CDR3: CASSVATGESPLHF

V: TRBV28
size: once
J: TRBJ2-7
D: -
DNA: TGTGCCAGCAAGACTAGTCTTTACGAGCAGTACTTC
CDR3: CASKTSLYEQYF

V: TRBV2
size: -
J: TRBJ2-1
D: -
DNA: TGTGCCAGCAGTGAATCCCAGAGGACAGCTCGCTACAATGAGCAGTTCTTC
CDR3: CASSESQRTARYNEQFF

V: TRBV6-5
size: -
J: TRBJ1-6
D: -
DNA: TGTGCCAGCAGTTACTCAGTTTTCTCGGGTTCACCCCTCCACTTT
CDR3: CASSYSVFSGSPLHF

V: TRBV6-5
size: -
J: TRBJ2-7
D: TRBD2
DNA: TGTGCCAGCAGGCGGGAGGTCGCCTACGAGCAGTACTTC
CDR3: CASRREVAYEQYF

V: TRBV7-2
size: -
J: TRBJ1-5
D: TRBD1
DNA: TGTGCCAGCAGCTTAGCGGGACAGGGTGGGCAGCCCCAGCATTTT
CDR3: CASSLAGQGGQPQHF

V: TRBV5-6
size: -
J: TRBJ2-3
D: -
DNA: TGTGCCAGCTCTGAGCTTTACGGCACAGATACGCAGTATTTT
CDR3: CASSELYGTDTQYF

V: TRBV5-1
size: -
J: TRBJ2-3
D: -
DNA: TGCGCCAGCAGCTTCGGGGTTACTAGTTCTTCGGATACGCAGTATTTT
CDR3: CASSFGVTSSSDTQYF

V: TRBV28
size: once
J: TRBJ1-4
D: TRBD1
DNA: TGTGCCAGCAGTTTAGGGACAGGGGGTAATGAAAAACTGTTTTTT
CDR3: CASSLGTGGNEKLFF

V: TRBV28
size: -
J: TRBJ2-2
D: TRBD2
DNA: TGTGCCAGCAACACCCGACAAGGACTAGCGGGGACGAACACCGGGGAGCTGTTTTTT
CDR3: CASNTRQGLAGTNTGELFF

V: TRBV14
size: -
J: TRBJ2-1
D: -
DNA: TGTGCCAGCAGCCTACCAGGGACACAGGGAATCTATGAGCAGTTCTTC
CDR3: CASSLPGTQGIYEQFF

V: TRBV6-5
size: -
J: TRBJ2-5
D: TRBD1
DNA: TGTGCCAGCCTAGGGGGCGAGGAGACCCAGTACTTC
CDR3: CASLGGEETQYF

V: TRBV5-1
size: -
J: TRBJ1-5
D: -
DNA: TGCGCCAGCAGCTTATCCCTGGCGGAGTATAGCAATCAGCCCCAGCATTTT
CDR3: CASSLSLAEYSNQPQHF

V: TRBV2
size: -
J: TRBJ1-3
D: -
DNA: TGTGCCAGCAGTGAGGGCAGGGTGAATGGAAACACCATATATTTT
CDR3: CASSEGRVNGNTIYF